These 16 T cell receptor beta chains were sequenced from one sample in a study of neurological immune-mediated disorders. TCRdb reprocessed the 5' RACE reads via MiXCR and lists one record per CDR3 protein. The sample lists some 60,000 distinct CDR3 sequences, under 2.5% occurring once. The sequenced material came from PBMCs. All receptors come from a man between 50 and 59 years old with multiple sclerosis.

This clonotype was detected ten times or more. This chain uses TRBV27 with TRBJ2-5; D call uncertain. Per germline, CDR1 MNHEY and CDR2 SMNVEV (reference sequence). V was shortened by 6 bases and J by 0 bases, with 14 bases between the two germline ends. The CDR3 extends over 15 amino acids. The CDR3 sequence: CASRPPRTDQETQYF. DNA of the CDR3: TGTGCCAGCAGACCCCCCAGGACCGACCAAGAGACCCAGTACTTC.

This clonotype was counted ten times or more. V and J are TRBV20-1 and TRBJ2-7; D is unresolved. Trimming shortened V by 0 bases and J by 12 bases, and 12 bases separated the two germline ends. Germline V gene lookup returns CDR1 DFQATT and CDR2 SNEGSKA (reference sequence). This CDR3 comprises 11 residues. The CDR3, as DNA: TGCAGTGCTAGAGATCAGGCCTTAGGGTACTTC. Its protein is CSARDQALGYF.

This clonotype was seen ten or more times. The chain carries TRBV12-3 or TRBV12-4 and TRBJ2-7; D perhaps matches TRBD1 (7 bases). This CDR3 is 15 amino acids long. V lost 6 bases and J 3 bases, leaving 18 bases between the germline ends. CDR3 in amino acids: CASSQRGQGGYEQYF. CDR3 coding DNA: TGTGCCAGCAGCCAAAGGGGCCAGGGGGGCTACGAGCAGTACTTC.

This clonotype was recorded many times. The rearrangement joins TRBV7-6 to TRBJ1-5; weak D call: TRBD1 (6 bases). The CDR3 length is 15 residues. Trimming removed 6 bases at V and 5 bases at J, with 17 bases between. Germline lookup yields CDR1 SGHVS and CDR2 FNYEAQ. This CDR3 reads CASSYPRDIYQPQHF. The CDR3 region has the DNA TGTGCCAGCAGTTACCCCCGGGACATATATCAGCCCCAGCATTTT.

This clonotype was seen many times. V gene TRBV6-5 combines with J gene TRBJ1-6; the match to TRBD1 covers 11 bases. There are 15 residues in the CDR3. Germline V gene lookup returns CDR1 MNHEY and CDR2 SVGAGI. The trim removed 6 bases at V and 9 bases at J, leaving 7 bases unmatched. CDR3 bases: TGTGCCAGCAGATCCCACGGGACAGGGGGTTCACCCCTCCACTTT. Its translation: CASRSHGTGGSPLHF.

This clonotype came up a few times. One end of the junction does not line up with germline, which may come from a read error. The V gene is TRBV7-9, the J gene TRBJ1-6, with D unresolved. The CDR3 runs 15 residues. Germline V CDR1 and CDR2: SEHNR, FQNEAQ (reference sequence). CDR3 nucleotides: TGTGCCAGCAGCTTAGCAGCCGGGCCCAATTCAACCCTCAACTTT. It is translated as CASSLAAGPNSTLNF.

There are many counts of this clonotype. V gene TRBV7-2 combines with J gene TRBJ1-2, with D tentatively TRBD1 (5 bases). The CDR3 runs 12 residues. Germline loops: CDR1 SGHTA, CDR2 FQGNSA. V lost 2 bases and J lost 12, with 13 bases in between. The CDR3, as DNA: TGTGCCAGCAGCTTAAACGGGGGATATAACACCTTC. Its translation is CASSLNGGYNTF.

This clonotype came up a few times. Since a much larger clone is just one base distant, this may be a read error. This chain uses TRBV15 with TRBJ1-5; D is uncertain. Germline V gives CDR1 LNHNV, CDR2 YYDKDF (reference sequence). This CDR3 comprises 15 residues. The CDR3 loop reads CATSRDGQSNQPQNF. The DNA of the CDR3 is TGTGCCACCAGCAGAGATGGGCAGAGCAATCAGCCCCAGAATTTT.

There are many counts of this clonotype. V and J are TRBV20-1 and TRBJ2-5; D not certain. Trimming stripped 4 bases from V and 4 bases from J, with 13 bases between. Germline V gives CDR1 DFQATT, CDR2 SNEGSKA (reference sequence). This CDR3 has 13 residues. CDR3 residues: CSATDSRPETQYF. Written as DNA, the CDR3 is TGCAGTGCTACTGACTCTCGCCCAGAGACCCAGTACTTC.

This clonotype occurred many times. The rearrangement uses TRBV7-2 and TRBJ2-3; TRBD2 matches 9 bases. Germline loops: CDR1 SGHTA, CDR2 FQGNSA. The CDR3 consists of 14 residues. The J segment lost 3 bases and the V segment lost 4 bases, leaving 2 bases of the junction unmatched. CDR3 loop: CASSSAGGTDTQYF. In DNA, the CDR3 is TGTGCCAGCAGCTCTGCGGGGGGGACAGATACGCAGTATTTT.

This clonotype occurred many times. The V and J genes are TRBV7-8 and TRBJ2-3; D is unresolved. CDR3 size: 11 residues. Germline assignment: CDR1 SGHVS and CDR2 FQNEAQ. V was trimmed by 5 bases and J by 5 bases, leaving 5 bases between them. The CDR3 DNA reads TGTGCCAGCAGCCACAGAGATACGCAGTATTTT. Translating it yields CASSHRDTQYF.

This clonotype came up many times. The chain recombines TRBV7-3 with TRBJ1-1; D gene ambiguous. Germline V gene lookup returns CDR1 SGHTA and CDR2 FQGTGA. The CDR3 spans 13 residues. The germline V and J ends were trimmed by 2 bases and 6 bases, with 10 bases remaining between them. In DNA form, the CDR3 reads TGTGCCAGCAGCTTAGACCTAGATGCTGAAGCTTTCTTT. Translated: CASSLDLDAEAFF. Full variable domain (rest looked up from reference TRBV7-3 and TRBJ1-1): GAGVSQTPSNKVTEKGKYVELRCDPISGHTALYWYRQSLGQGPEFLIYFQGTGAADDSGLPNDRFFAVRPEGSVSTLKIQRTERGDSAVYLCASSLDLDAEAFFGQGTRLTVV.

This clonotype appeared many times. The chain employs TRBV19 and TRBJ2-1; D is ambiguous. V was shortened by 5 bases and J by 7 bases, with 6 bases between the two germline ends. This CDR3 region has 11 residues. Germline V gives CDR1 LNHDA, CDR2 SQIVND (reference sequence). This CDR3 reads CASSSRNEQFF. The CDR3 DNA sequence: TGTGCCAGTAGTTCGCGGAATGAGCAGTTCTTC.

This clonotype was found many times. The chain is built from TRBV20-1 and TRBJ2-2; D uncertain. Trimming removed 1 base at V and 8 bases at J, with 11 bases between. From germline, CDR1 is DFQATT and CDR2 SNEGSKA (reference sequence). The CDR3 consists of 13 residues. CDR3 residues: CSARGFSRGELFF. For the CDR3, the DNA is TGCAGTGCTAGAGGGTTTAGCCGTGGGGAGCTGTTTTTT.

This clonotype was found many times. The chain joins TRBV7-2 to TRBJ1-1, with 7 bases aligning to TRBD1. The CDR3 has 17 amino acids. Germline CDR1 reads SGHTA; CDR2 reads FQGNSA. V was clipped by 5 bases and J by 4 bases; unmatched bases: 16. CDR3 amino acids: CASSPGTARARGTEAFF. DNA of the CDR3: TGTGCCAGCAGCCCTGGGACAGCCAGGGCCCGCGGCACTGAAGCTTTCTTT.

This clonotype came up many times. The chain uses TRBV27 and TRBJ1-6; 11 nucleotides agree with TRBD1. The CDR3 runs to 14 residues. V trimming: 5 bases; J trimming: 10 bases; junction bases outside the gene matches: 4. Germline V gene lookup returns CDR1 MNHEY and CDR2 SMNVEV (reference sequence). The CDR3 DNA sequence: TGTGCCAGCAGTCCTGGGACAGGGGGATCACCCCTCCACTTT. This translates into CASSPGTGGSPLHF.